The 8 T cell receptor beta chains below all came from one sample that was sequenced in a study of T-cell memory formation after mild COVID-19. MiXCR was run by TCRdb on the 5' RACE reads, yielding one entry per CDR3 protein. The sample carries some 40,000 distinct CDR3 sequences, approximately 7% recorded once. The specimen was PBMCs or a T cell subset sorted from them (not recorded which). All receptors derive from a man aged 18 to 29 who had mild COVID-19 (a few samples of this study predate the infection). Cell type and time point are not known.

In this sample, this clonotype turned up a few times. The chain joins TRBV18 to TRBJ2-3; 7 nucleotides line up with TRBD2. Germline-derived CDR1 and CDR2 are KGHSH and LQKENI. The J segment lost 3 bases and the V segment lost 0 bases, leaving 3 bases of the junction unmatched. The CDR3 covers 15 residues. The CDR3 region has the DNA TGTGCCAGCTCACCACCTAGCGGGTGGACAGATACGCAGTATTTT. Encoded protein: CASSPPSGWTDTQYF.

The J gene is TRBJ2-5, the V gene TRBV5-1, with 10 positions matching TRBD1. CDR1 SGHRS and CDR2 YFSETQ come from the germline V gene. After removal of 4 bases from V and 10 bases from J, the junction contained 13 bases not matched to a gene. The CDR3 extends over 15 amino acids. The CDR3 DNA is TGCGCCAGCAGCGGGGGACAGGGGTGGTCGGAGGTCCAGTACTTC. Its protein product is CASSGGQGWSEVQYF.

This clonotype was recorded many times. The V call is TRBV20-1, the J call TRBJ2-5, with D tentatively TRBD2 (5 bases). V was cut by 0 bases and J by 4 bases, with 9 bases left in between. Germline-derived CDR1 and CDR2 are DFQATT and SNEGSKA (reference sequence). The CDR3 sequence is 13 residues long. CDR3 bases: TGCAGTGCTAGAGATATCGGGGTAGAGACCCAGTACTTC. Amino acid sequence: CSARDIGVETQYF.

This clonotype occurred a few times. V gene TRBV5-1 combines with J gene TRBJ2-1; tentatively, D is TRBD1 (6 bases). Germline V gene sequence: CDR1 SGHRS, CDR2 YFSETQ. V lost 0 bases and J 6 bases, leaving 10 bases between the germline ends. This CDR3 comprises 14 residues. The CDR3 sequence: CASSLEVQGNEQFF. CDR3 DNA: TGCGCCAGCAGCTTGGAAGTACAGGGCAATGAGCAGTTCTTC.

The chain couples TRBV30 to TRBJ1-5, with TRBD1 as a possible D gene (5 bases). This CDR3 is 13 amino acids long. Deletions cut 5 bases from V and 6 bases from J, with 14 bases between. Germline V gives CDR1 GTSNPN, CDR2 SVGIG (reference sequence). This CDR3 is CAWEQGLGQPQHF. The CDR3, as DNA: TGTGCCTGGGAGCAGGGATTGGGTCAGCCCCAGCATTTT.

This clonotype came up a few times. This chain uses TRBV7-9 with TRBJ1-6; possibly TRBD1 for D (6 bases). The length of the CDR3 is 17 residues. Trimming took 4 bases from V and 0 from J, leaving 13 bases between them. Germline V gene lookup returns CDR1 SEHNR and CDR2 FQNEAQ (reference sequence). The CDR3 here is CASSSDSFSSYNSPLHF. CDR3 DNA: TGTGCCAGCAGCTCGGACAGTTTTAGCTCCTATAATTCACCCCTCCACTTT.

This clonotype appeared a few times. The chain joins TRBV5-1 to TRBJ2-7; D remains ambiguous. Trimming took 4 bases from V and 2 from J, leaving 10 bases between them. The CDR3 consists of 13 residues. Looked up from germline, CDR1 is SGHRS and CDR2 is YFSETQ. The CDR3 DNA sequence: TGCGCCAGCAGCGTTACTGAAACCTACGAGCAGTACTTC. The encoded protein is CASSVTETYEQYF.

This clonotype has more than one count but fewer than ten. This chain joins TRBV6-5 and TRBJ2-3; either TRBD1 or TRBD2 may fit D (5 bases each). CDR3 length equals 16 residues. Germline lookup yields CDR1 MNHEY and CDR2 SVGAGI. The V and J ends lost 0 bases and 5 bases respectively, with 15 bases between them. In DNA, the CDR3 is TGTGCCAGCAGTTACTCGATAGGGACCCCCGGAGATACGCAGTATTTT. It encodes CASSYSIGTPGDTQYF.